A single T cell receptor (beta chain) is shown here with its context. What it recognizes is unknown. Treatment indicated: 15 to 20 received Ad26.COV2.S at low or high dose, single or two shots; 5 received placebo; per-sample allocation not given. Day 63 following the first vaccine or placebo injection was when the samples were taken. Cohort 1b enrolled adults aged 18-55 years in Boston. Germline assignment: CDR1 GTSNPN and CDR2 SVGIG (reference sequence). V lost 0 bases, J lost 8 bases, and 13 bases lay in between. The length of the CDR3 is 14 residues. Assay used: immunoSEQ multiplex PCR; TCRdb lists only in-frame clones, some missing. The sample has over 250,000 clones, around 87% seen once. These data are taken from a study of Ad26.COV2.S vaccination and SARS-CoV-2 variants. At the level of the study: Donor got 5x10^10 or 1x10^11 viral particles of Ad26.COV2.S. Study conclusions and caveats: Analyses of TCR breadth and depth may have underestimated total T cell responses.

The TCR sequence derives from a person between 18 and 60 years old who received the Ad26.COV2.S COVID-19 vaccine or a placebo. The chain carries TRBV30 and TRBJ1-4; D remains unclear. Material: peripheral blood, obtained in a trial of Ad26.COV2.S vaccine versus placebo. This chain's CDR3 is CAWSVSAQREKLFF. The CDR3 bases are TGTGCCTGGAGTGTATCCGCCCAGAGGGAAAAACTGTTTTTT.